A selection of T cell receptor beta chains follows, all from one sample in a study of blood T cell repertoires in COVID-19. Sequencing was performed with immunoSEQ multiplex PCR; in TCRdb, only in-frame clones are kept and a portion is missing. The sample records approximately 99,000 clones, roughly 86% being singletons. Sequencing was carried out using peripheral blood. These receptors were collected from a woman aged 60 to 75 in a cohort sampled during active or convalescent COVID-19. Both conserved end residues are part of each CDR3. Fields, in order: V gene, CDR3 protein.

TRBV11-3,CASSFGPPSYNEQFF
TRBV19,CASSQEGNQPQHF
TRBV5-1,CASSSLAGTSNEQYF
TRBV5-1,CASSLAVNRGNGYTF
TRBV6-1,CASSESMNTEAFF
TRBV7-9,CASSSGTGLTEAFF
TRBV3-1/TRBV3-2,CASSHVTGAPGQFF
TRBV14,CASSQSPGGLSFF
TRBV18,CASSPPHRSMNTEAFF
TRBV28,CASSPGGGTYEQYF
TRBV5-1,CASSFTQGGYATNEKLFF
TRBV2,CASSDTRGHTGELFF
TRBV5-1,CASSLETSGRANEQFF
TRBV30,CAWSPGQAGYTF
TRBV28,CASSSLTSTSGYNEQFF
TRBV9,CASSAGQGLSYEQYF
TRBV5-6,CASSLSRDLQGYTF
TRBV12-3/TRBV12-4,CATRSLGGREQFF
TRBV19,CASSRAGTGNTIYF
TRBV19,CASSILSGQGGGYGYTF
TRBV9,CASSGWNRGTDTQYF
TRBV5-6,CASSLYRVKPLDTQYF
TRBV2,CASSARGGGAGNTIYF
TRBV6-5,CASSYSQTTDTQYF
TRBV7-3,CASSLDRGRGEQFF
TRBV19,CASIETGWTEAFF
TRBV13,CASSCGTLAKNIQYF
TRBV28,CASGAGGNKETQYF
TRBV27,CASSLEGFHTGELFF
TRBV29-1,CSVAGGNQPQHF
TRBV5-4,CASSPGTGLSADTIYF
TRBV30,CARGPGGGFETQYF
TRBV19,CASSMGGGSPYEQYF
TRBV12-3/TRBV12-4,CASRDTNTDTQYF
TRBV19,CASRTSNRDYSPLHF
TRBV11-2,CASSPRVQGAFTEAFF
TRBV10-2,CASSGGRFDGYTF
TRBV2,CASSEPAGGAQYF
TRBV7-8,CASSSTGTGTYEQYF
TRBV2,CASSVRQGITEAFF
TRBV11-2,CASSSPWGSPEQFF
TRBV6-6,CASSPTSGRKKDTQYF
TRBV10-3,CAIGGLAGEETQYF
TRBV29-1,CSVVDRVNSYEQYF
TRBV2,CASSQTVTSNQPQHF
TRBV9,CASSAGTSGRAADTQYF
TRBV28,CASSLSGLGQPQHF
TRBV3-1/TRBV3-2,CASSPGQEANTEAFF
TRBV9,CASSVGQGASYEQYF
TRBV19,CATWGGGNTIYF
TRBV7-8,CASSFPPAGGLVDEQYF
TRBV24-1,CATSATASGGLRGQYF
TRBV15,CATSRDRQGMPLHF